This is a list of T cell receptor beta chains from one sample in a study of early T cells in non-severe SARS-CoV-2 infection. TCRdb fed the 5' RACE reads into MiXCR, producing one record per CDR3 protein. The sample holds 90,000 to 120,000 distinct CDR3 sequences, 9.5% to 13% seen once. Sequencing was done on a sample of whole blood. These receptors were taken from an adult who was a healthcare worker with PCR-confirmed SARS-CoV-2 infection or an uninfected control (not recorded which). CDR3s include the opening cysteine and the closing phenylalanine or tryptophan. D genes are given only for firm matches. Expanded clones get a size class; other rows say once, few or many, or leave the size out.

v_gene,j_gene,abundance,d_gene,CDR3aa,CDR3nt
TRBV3-1,TRBJ2-7,NA,TRBD2,CASSQDGASGKWEQYF,TGTGCCAGCAGCCAAGATGGGGCTAGCGGGAAGTGGGAGCAGTACTTC
TRBV7-6,TRBJ2-2,NA,NA,CASSLSPAGELFF,TGTGCCAGCAGCTTATCCCCGGCCGGGGAGCTGTTTTTT
TRBV28,TRBJ1-4,many,NA,CASSSSRELREKLFF,TGTGCCAGCAGTTCCAGTAGGGAGCTAAGGGAAAAACTGTTTTTT
TRBV7-9,TRBJ1-4,few,NA,CASRQGAGIATNEKLFF,TGTGCCAGCAGGCAAGGGGCAGGGATCGCAACTAATGAAAAACTGTTTTTT
TRBV20-1,TRBJ2-1,NA,TRBD2,CSARDGGRSSYNEQFF,TGCAGTGCTAGAGACGGCGGGAGGAGCTCCTACAATGAGCAGTTCTTC
TRBV12-3/TRBV12-4,TRBJ2-3,NA,TRBD1,CASSPRGGFPDTQYF,TGTGCCAGCAGCCCGAGAGGGGGCTTCCCAGATACGCAGTATTTT
TRBV6-2/TRBV6-3,TRBJ2-3,many,TRBD2,CASRPTSGGVDTQYF,TGTGCCAGCAGACCAACTAGCGGGGGAGTAGATACGCAGTATTTT
TRBV6-6,TRBJ1-2,NA,TRBD1,CASSPGLSKRTAGQAVYGYTF,TGTGCCAGCAGTCCCGGCCTGTCAAAACGTACGGCCGGACAGGCTGTTTATGGCTACACCTTC
TRBV28,TRBJ1-1,NA,TRBD1,CASSPPGTGGLNTEAFF,TGTGCCAGCAGCCCCCCCGGGACAGGGGGCCTGAACACTGAAGCTTTCTTT
TRBV5-1,TRBJ2-3,few,TRBD2,CASSLGPSGSTDTQYF,TGCGCCAGCAGCTTGGGTCCTAGCGGGAGCACAGATACGCAGTATTTT
TRBV10-1,TRBJ1-5,NA,TRBD1,CASKQGGYSNQPQHF,TGCGCCAGCAAACAGGGGGGATATAGCAATCAGCCCCAGCATTTT
TRBV5-1,TRBJ1-6,many,TRBD1,CASSQGQVNSPLHF,TGCGCCAGCAGCCAAGGACAGGTCAATTCACCCCTCCACTTT
TRBV5-1,TRBJ1-3,many,NA,CASSLVGSPADGDTIYF,TGCGCCAGCAGCTTGGTAGGATCTCCGGCGGATGGGGACACCATATATTTT
TRBV7-6,TRBJ2-2,few,TRBD1,CASSLGDRGLTGELFF,TGTGCCAGCAGCCTAGGGGACAGGGGGCTCACCGGGGAGCTGTTTTTT
TRBV7-8,TRBJ2-1,many,NA,CASSLRVGAVYNEQFF,TGTGCCAGCAGCTTAAGGGTGGGGGCCGTCTACAATGAGCAGTTCTTC
TRBV7-9,TRBJ2-1,NA,TRBD2,CASSERLAGGSGNEQFF,TGTGCCAGCAGCGAGCGACTAGCGGGAGGTTCGGGTAATGAGCAGTTCTTC
TRBV2,TRBJ2-1,few,TRBD2,CASSVALAGGEQFF,TGTGCCAGCAGTGTCGCGCTAGCGGGAGGCGAGCAGTTCTTC
TRBV19,TRBJ2-2,NA,NA,CASSNTGELFF,TGTGCCAGTTCGAACACCGGGGAGCTGTTTTTT
TRBV29-1,TRBJ2-7,few,TRBD2,CSVGTGLAGQEQYF,TGCAGCGTTGGGACGGGACTAGCGGGGCAAGAGCAGTACTTC
TRBV19,TRBJ2-5,NA,TRBD2,CASSIPHPLAGEKETQYF,TGTGCCAGTAGTATTCCCCACCCCCTAGCGGGAGAAAAAGAGACCCAGTACTTC
TRBV5-1,TRBJ1-2,NA,NA,CASSLAWEGNYGYTF,TGCGCCAGCAGCTTGGCGTGGGAGGGGAACTATGGCTACACCTTC
TRBV3-1,TRBJ1-5,many,NA,CASSQGTENTQPQHF,TGTGCCAGCAGCCAAGGGACAGAGAACACTCAGCCCCAGCATTTT
TRBV10-3,TRBJ1-1,many,NA,CAISDEGMNTEAFF,TGTGCCATCAGTGATGAGGGGATGAACACTGAAGCTTTCTTT
TRBV5-1,TRBJ2-2,NA,TRBD1,CASSLAVRGRTNTGELFF,TGCGCCAGCAGCTTGGCCGTGAGGGGGCGGACGAACACCGGGGAGCTGTTTTTT
TRBV7-9,TRBJ2-2,NA,NA,CASSPRNPDKNTGELFF,TGTGCCAGCAGCCCCCGTAATCCAGACAAGAACACCGGGGAGCTGTTTTTT
TRBV12-3/TRBV12-4,TRBJ2-5,NA,NA,CASSHRVREETQYF,TGTGCCAGCAGTCACCGGGTCAGAGAAGAGACCCAGTACTTC
TRBV6-1,TRBJ1-6,NA,NA,CASSEAVLRSPLHF,TGTGCCAGCAGTGAAGCGGTTCTTCGTTCACCCCTCCACTTT
TRBV3-1,TRBJ2-2,NA,NA,CASGQQGGGARNTGELFF,TGTGCCAGCGGACAACAAGGAGGGGGCGCGCGGAACACCGGGGAGCTGTTTTTT
TRBV5-5,TRBJ1-1,NA,NA,CASSLKQVNTEAFF,TGTGCCAGCAGCTTGAAACAGGTGAACACTGAAGCTTTCTTT
TRBV28,TRBJ1-2,NA,NA,CASSLGPYGYTF,TGTGCCAGCAGCCTTGGGCCCTATGGCTACACCTTC
TRBV2,TRBJ2-7,many,TRBD1,CASTDRAYEQYF,TGTGCCAGCACGGACAGGGCCTACGAGCAGTACTTC
TRBV11-2,TRBJ2-7,few,TRBD2,CASSQGLAGKEQYF,TGTGCCAGCAGCCAGGGACTAGCGGGGAAAGAGCAGTACTTC
TRBV7-6,TRBJ2-2,many,TRBD2,CASSLIPSGRDTGELFF,TGTGCCAGCAGCTTAATTCCTAGCGGGAGGGACACCGGGGAGCTGTTTTTT
TRBV27,TRBJ2-2,NA,TRBD1,CASSPIRTGNTGELFF,TGTGCCAGCAGTCCCATACGGACAGGGAACACCGGGGAGCTGTTTTTT
TRBV6-5,TRBJ2-3,once,NA,CASSYTGSYTDTQYF,TGTGCCAGCAGTTACACAGGGTCCTACACAGATACGCAGTATTTT